This T cell receptor beta chain came from a study of blood T cell repertoires in COVID-19. At the level of the study: Acute-phase and convalescent COVID-19 samples originated in the United States, Italy and Spain. The cDNA or gDNA used as material had been derived from T cells, B-cell-depleted T cells, or PBMCs.

Per the study methods: Nucleated cell number was recorded as an estimate derived from reference gene primer amplification. Assay used: immunoSEQ multiplex PCR; TCRdb lists only in-frame clones, some missing. D and trimming come from the DNA, and the V and J calls and clone size come from that table. Of over 85,000 clones detected, around 82% appear once; the ten largest clones hold roughly an eighth. Trimming stripped 7 bases from V and 10 bases from J, with 20 bases between. Germline CDR1 LGHNT, CDR2 FRNRAP. This CDR3 has 14 amino acids. The V gene is TRBV12-5, the J gene TRBJ2-1; tentatively, D is TRBD2 (5 bases). This sequence was found in a human donor in a cohort sampled during active COVID-19. The sequenced material came from peripheral blood. The CDR3: CASARLGQAGEQFF. CDR3 DNA sequence: TGTGCTAGTGCCCGACTTGGGCAGGCGGGCGAGCAGTTCTTC.